This T cell receptor beta chain originates from a study of beta chain features in type 1 diabetes. Overall study findings and caveats: A moderate, significant TCRB CDR3 shortening appeared in type 1 diabetes across four CD4+ subsets.

CDR3 size: 21 residues. With V trimmed by 0 bases and J by 4 bases, 20 bases remained unmatched. CDR1 and CDR2 (germline): SGDLS, YYNGEE. As every portion of the isolated RNA was reverse transcribed, the sequencing read expressed TCRB transcripts. The protocol was immunoSEQ multiplex PCR, while the TCRdb copy is restricted to in-frame clones and leaves out a portion. The data contain about 740,000 clones, about an eighth of them singletons. To note about this clone: Its antigen remains unknown.

The V gene is TRBV9, the J gene TRBJ2-1, with TRBD2 matching over 9 bases. The sample consisted of naive CD4+ T cells from blood. The clonotype was recovered from a man between 18 and 35 years old with type 1 diabetes. Here the CDR3 reads CASSVAPSSGAIATGYNEQFF. The CDR3 DNA follows: TGTGCCAGCAGCGTAGCTCCATCTAGCGGGGCCATAGCGACCGGATACAATGAGCAGTTCTTC.